A single sample gave rise to the 4 T cell receptor beta chains below, sequenced in a study of shared clonotypes between healthy human individuals. TCRdb keeps only in-frame clones here, not all; method: immunoSEQ multiplex PCR. The sample records about 340,000 clones, 73% being singletons. What was sequenced was memory CD4+ T cells sorted from blood. Noted subset: CD45RA-negative fraction. The source is a man aged 30-40 years in good health.

The chain links TRBV6-1 to TRBJ1-1, with D possibly matching TRBD1 (6 bases). The germline V and J ends were trimmed by 7 bases and 7 bases, with 10 bases remaining between them. The CDR3 has 11 amino acids. Germline V gives CDR1 MNHNS, CDR2 SASEGT. The CDR3 DNA reads as TGTGCCAGCAACCAGGGGCTTGAAGCTTTCTTT. Its translation: CASNQGLEAFF.

This clone was seen more than once but under ten times. The chain combines TRBV14 with TRBJ2-2; D possibly corresponds to TRBD2 (5 bases). CDR1 is SGHDN, CDR2 FVKESK, per germline. V was trimmed by 7 bases and J by 4 bases, leaving 13 bases between them. The CDR3 runs 14 residues. The CDR3 sequence is CASKPAGLTGELFF. CDR3 coding DNA: TGTGCCAGCAAGCCGGCGGGCCTCACCGGGGAGCTGTTTTTT. The full variable domain, rest sourced from reference TRBV14 and TRBJ2-2, is EAGVTQFPSHSVIEKGQTVTLRCDPISGHDNLYWYRRVMGKEIKFLLHFVKESKQDESGMPNNRFLAERTGGTYSTLKVQPAELEDSGVYFCASKPAGLTGELFFGEGSRLTVL.

The chain carries TRBV5-5 and TRBJ2-1; perhaps TRBD2 as D (6 bases). CDR3 length: 16 residues. CDR1 and CDR2 (germline): SGHKS, YYEKEE (reference sequence). Trimming removed 4 bases at V and 4 bases at J, with 18 bases between. DNA of the CDR3: TGTGCCAGCAGCCAAAACACGGGAGTCCCTTACAATGAGCAGTTCTTC. Translating gives CASSQNTGVPYNEQFF.

The chain joins TRBV19 to TRBJ1-3, with D unresolved. V was clipped by 7 bases and J by 3 bases, with 7 bases between them. Germline V gene sequence: CDR1 LNHDA, CDR2 SQIVND (reference sequence). The CDR3 has 12 amino acids. CDR3 nucleotide sequence: TGTGCCAGTAACGGCGATGGAAACACCATATATTTT. Translation gives CASNGDGNTIYF.